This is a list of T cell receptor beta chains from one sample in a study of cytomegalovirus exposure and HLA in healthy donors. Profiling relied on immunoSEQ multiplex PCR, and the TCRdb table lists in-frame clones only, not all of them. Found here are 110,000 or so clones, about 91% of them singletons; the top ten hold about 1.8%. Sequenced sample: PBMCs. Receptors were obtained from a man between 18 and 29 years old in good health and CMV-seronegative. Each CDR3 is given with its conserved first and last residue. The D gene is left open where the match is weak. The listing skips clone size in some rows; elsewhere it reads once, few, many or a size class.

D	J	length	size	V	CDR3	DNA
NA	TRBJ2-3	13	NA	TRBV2	CASKARSTDTQYF	TGTGCCAGCAAAGCGCGATCCACAGATACGCAGTATTTT
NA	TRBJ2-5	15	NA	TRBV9	CASSVSGGTVETQYF	TGTGCCAGCAGCGTCTCGGGGGGCACCGTAGAGACCCAGTACTTC
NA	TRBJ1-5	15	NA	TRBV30	CAWSALPGLNQPQHF	TGTGCCTGGAGTGCACTTCCGGGACTAAATCAGCCCCAGCATTTT
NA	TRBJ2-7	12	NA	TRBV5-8	CASSLVGYEQYF	TGTGCCAGCAGCTTGGTCGGTTACGAGCAGTACTTC
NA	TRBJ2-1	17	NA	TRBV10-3	CAISPTRAGSSYNEQFF	TGTGCCATCAGTCCCACTAGGGCGGGAAGCTCCTACAATGAGCAGTTCTTC
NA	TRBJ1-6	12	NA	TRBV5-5	CASRAGNSPLHF	TGTGCCAGCAGAGCAGGGAATTCACCCCTCCACTTT
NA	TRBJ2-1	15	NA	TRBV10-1	CASSDSGKSYNEQFF	TGCGCCAGCAGTGATTCAGGGAAATCCTACAATGAGCAGTTCTTC
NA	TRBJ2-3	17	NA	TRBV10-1	CASSEDVAVISTDTQYF	TGCGCCAGCAGTGAGGATGTAGCGGTTATTAGCACAGATACGCAGTATTTT
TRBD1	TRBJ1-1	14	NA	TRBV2	CASRADRVGTEAFF	TGTGCCAGCAGGGCGGACAGGGTTGGCACTGAAGCTTTCTTT
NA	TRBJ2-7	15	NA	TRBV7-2	CASSNRVGGSYEQYF	TGTGCCAGTTCGAATAGGGTAGGAGGGTCCTACGAGCAGTACTTC
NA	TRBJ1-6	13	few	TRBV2	CASRGTDTSPLHF	TGTGCCAGTCGCGGGACCGACACTTCACCCCTCCACTTT
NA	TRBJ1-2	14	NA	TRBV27	CASKSRGASFGYTF	TGTGCCAGCAAGTCCCGGGGGGCCTCTTTTGGCTACACCTTC
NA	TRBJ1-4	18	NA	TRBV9	CASSVGFWGGGANEKLFF	TGTGCCAGCAGCGTAGGTTTTTGGGGAGGTGGTGCTAATGAAAAACTGTTTTTT
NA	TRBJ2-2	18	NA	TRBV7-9	CASSLQELGRINTGELFF	TGTGCCAGCAGCTTGCAAGAGTTAGGGAGAATCAACACCGGGGAGCTGTTTTTT
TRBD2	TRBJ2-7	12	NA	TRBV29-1	CSVESGTNEQYF	TGCAGCGTTGAGAGCGGGACGAACGAGCAGTACTTC
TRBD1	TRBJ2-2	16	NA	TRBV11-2	CASSKRQGARTGELFF	TGTGCCAGCAGCAAACGACAGGGGGCGAGGACCGGGGAGCTGTTTTTT
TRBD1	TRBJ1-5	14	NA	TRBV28	CASRNGQGGQPQHF	TGTGCCAGCAGAAATGGACAGGGGGGTCAGCCCCAGCATTTT
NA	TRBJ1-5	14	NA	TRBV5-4	CASSLGGSNQPQHF	TGTGCCAGCAGCTTGGGAGGGAGCAATCAGCCCCAGCATTTT
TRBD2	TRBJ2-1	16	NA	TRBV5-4	CASSSGTSGSMDEQFF	TGTGCCAGCAGCTCCGGGACTAGCGGGAGTATGGATGAGCAGTTCTTC
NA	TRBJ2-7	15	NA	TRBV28	CASSRHRNLHAEQYF	TGTGCCAGCAGTCGACACAGGAACCTCCACGCCGAGCAGTACTTC
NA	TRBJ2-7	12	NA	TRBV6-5	CASHDISYEQYF	TGTGCCAGCCACGACATCTCCTACGAGCAGTACTTC
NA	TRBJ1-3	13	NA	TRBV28	CASRRALGNTIYF	TGTGCCAGCAGACGCGCTCTGGGAAACACCATATATTTT
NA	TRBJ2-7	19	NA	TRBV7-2	CASSLVSGRGSGKFYEQYF	TGTGCCAGCAGCTTAGTTAGCGGCCGGGGTAGCGGCAAATTCTACGAGCAGTACTTC
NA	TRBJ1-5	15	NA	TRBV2	CASSIEQALFQPQHF	TGTGCCAGCAGTATAGAACAGGCCTTGTTTCAGCCCCAGCATTTT
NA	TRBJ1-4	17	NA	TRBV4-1	CASSQGATVATNEKLFF	TGCGCCAGCAGCCAAGGCGCCACAGTTGCAACTAATGAAAAACTGTTTTTT
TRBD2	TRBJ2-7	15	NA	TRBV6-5	CASRETSLSSYEQYF	TGTGCCAGCAGGGAGACTAGCCTAAGCTCCTACGAGCAGTACTTC
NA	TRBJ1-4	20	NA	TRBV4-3	CASSQGIGGADLLLGEKLFF	TGCGCCAGCAGCCAGGGGATAGGGGGGGCCGATCTCCTTTTGGGTGAAAAACTGTTTTTT
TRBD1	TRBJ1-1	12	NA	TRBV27	CASGTVNTEAFF	TGTGCCAGCGGGACAGTGAACACTGAAGCTTTCTTT
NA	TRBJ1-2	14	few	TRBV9	CASSVDSVNYGYTF	TGTGCCAGCAGCGTAGATTCAGTAAACTATGGCTACACCTTC
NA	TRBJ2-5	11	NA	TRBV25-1	CATKHGETQYF	TGTGCCACGAAGCATGGTGAGACCCAGTACTTC
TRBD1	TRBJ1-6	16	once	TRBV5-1	CASSKIGTDYNSPLHF	TGCGCCAGCAGCAAAATCGGGACAGACTATAATTCACCCCTCCACTTT
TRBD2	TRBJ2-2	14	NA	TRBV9	CASSLAVNTGELFF	TGTGCCAGCAGTCTAGCGGTTAACACCGGGGAGCTGTTTTTT
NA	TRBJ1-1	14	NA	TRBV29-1	CSVGAVQGDTEAFF	TGCAGCGTCGGGGCAGTACAGGGTGACACTGAAGCTTTCTTT
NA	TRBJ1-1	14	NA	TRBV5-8	CASSPRDMNTEAFF	TGTGCCAGCAGCCCGAGGGATATGAACACTGAAGCTTTCTTT
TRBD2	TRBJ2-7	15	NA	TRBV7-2	CASSLRLAGGYEQYF	TGTGCCAGCAGCTTGAGACTAGCGGGCGGCTACGAGCAGTACTTC
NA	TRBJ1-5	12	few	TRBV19	CASSIGSGIQHF	TGTGCCAGTAGCATAGGGTCAGGAATCCAGCATTTT
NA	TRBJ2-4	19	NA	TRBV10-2	CASSSSDWRGATNKNIQYF	TGCGCCAGCAGTTCCTCTGACTGGCGCGGGGCGACTAACAAAAACATTCAGTACTTC
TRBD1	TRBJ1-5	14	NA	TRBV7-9	CASSLLGGDQPQHF	TGTGCCAGCAGCTTATTAGGGGGCGATCAGCCCCAGCATTTT
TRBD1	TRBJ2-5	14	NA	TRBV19	CASAYTGDQETQYF	TGTGCCAGTGCCTACACAGGGGATCAAGAGACCCAGTACTTC
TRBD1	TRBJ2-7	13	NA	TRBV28	CASEGQAFYEQYF	TGTGCCAGCGAAGGACAGGCCTTCTACGAGCAGTACTTC
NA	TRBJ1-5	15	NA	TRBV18	CASSPEVIGNQPQHF	TGTGCCAGCTCACCGGAGGTAATCGGCAATCAGCCCCAGCATTTT
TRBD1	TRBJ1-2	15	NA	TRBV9	CASSLGGSRDYGYTF	TGTGCCAGCAGCTTAGGGGGCAGTCGTGACTATGGCTACACCTTC
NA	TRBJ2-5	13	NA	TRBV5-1	CASSLAQQETQYF	TGCGCCAGCAGCTTGGCGCAGCAAGAGACCCAGTACTTC
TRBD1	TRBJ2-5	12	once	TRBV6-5	CASSRDRETQYF	TGTGCCAGCAGTAGGGACAGGGAGACCCAGTACTTC
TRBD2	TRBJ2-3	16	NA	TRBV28	CASSSIAGASTDTQYF	TGTGCCAGCAGTTCCATAGCGGGCGCTAGCACAGATACGCAGTATTTT
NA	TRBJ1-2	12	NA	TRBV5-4	CAWQGLGYGYTF	TGTGCCTGGCAGGGGTTAGGCTATGGCTACACCTTC
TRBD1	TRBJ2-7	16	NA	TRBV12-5	CASGLTPGTGGYEQYF	TGTGCTAGTGGTTTGACACCCGGGACAGGGGGATACGAGCAGTACTTC
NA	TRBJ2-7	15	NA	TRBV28	CASSAGTPTAPEQYF	TGTGCCAGCAGTGCCGGGACTCCAACCGCCCCCGAGCAGTACTTC
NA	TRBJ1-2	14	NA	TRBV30	CAWSGQGSLGGYTF	TGTGCCTGGAGTGGGCAGGGCTCCCTCGGGGGCTACACCTTC
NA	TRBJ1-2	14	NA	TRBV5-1	CASSSGLGYYGYTF	TGCGCCAGCAGCAGCGGCCTTGGGTACTATGGCTACACCTTC
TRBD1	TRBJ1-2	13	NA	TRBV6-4	CASSAGTGIGYTF	TGTGCCAGCAGTGCCGGGACAGGGATCGGCTACACCTTC
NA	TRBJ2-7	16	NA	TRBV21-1	CASSKHGARRLYEQYF	TGTGCCAGCAGCAAACATGGAGCGCGCCGCCTGTACGAGCAGTACTTC
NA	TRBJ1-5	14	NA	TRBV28	CASRDRVPGQPQHF	TGTGCCAGCAGAGACCGGGTTCCGGGTCAGCCCCAGCATTTT